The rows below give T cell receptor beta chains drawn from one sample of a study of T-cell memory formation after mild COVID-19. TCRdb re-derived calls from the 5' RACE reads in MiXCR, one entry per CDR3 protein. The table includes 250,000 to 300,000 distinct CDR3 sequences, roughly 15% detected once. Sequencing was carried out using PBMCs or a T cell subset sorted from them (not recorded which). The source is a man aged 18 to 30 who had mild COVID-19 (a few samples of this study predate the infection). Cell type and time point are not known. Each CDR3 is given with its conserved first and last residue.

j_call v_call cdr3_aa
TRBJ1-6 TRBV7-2 CASRPGTGGRNSPLHF
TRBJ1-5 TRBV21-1 CASSKVTENQPQHF
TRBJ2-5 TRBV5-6 CASSLAGTLHRYF
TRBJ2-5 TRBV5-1 CASSLDPAGQETQYF
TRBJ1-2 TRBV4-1 CASSPGAGKTNYGYTF
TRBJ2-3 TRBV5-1 CASSAGSSTDTQYF
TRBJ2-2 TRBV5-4 CASRPGTGNTGELFF
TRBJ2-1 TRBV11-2 CASNLITGRDQPFF
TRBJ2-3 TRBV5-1 CASSLAWAGGLRTQYF
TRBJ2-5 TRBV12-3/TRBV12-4 CASRPQGAETQYF
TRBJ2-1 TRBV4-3 CASSQDSGGVNEQFF
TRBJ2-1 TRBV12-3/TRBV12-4 CASRDRGNLDEQFF
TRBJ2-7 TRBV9 CASSVEGDITYEQYF
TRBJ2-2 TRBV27 CASSTRGWTGELFF